Detailed here is one T cell receptor (beta chain). Its target is unknown. This record comes from a study of graft-versus-host responses after intestinal transplantation. As for the study in general: Each recipient received a multivisceral, liver-intestinal, or isolated intestinal graft. The recipients all started with anti-thymocyte globulin induction and then took tacrolimus and steroids for around three years.

The CDR3 contains 16 residues. Germline assignment: CDR1 LGHNA and CDR2 YSLEER. V was clipped by 0 bases and J by 1 base; unmatched bases: 3. General observations from the study: After transplant, early declines in HvG clones were associated with peak levels of circulating GvH clones. In patients with graft-donor T cell macrochimerism, allograft graft-versus-host to host-versus-graft clonal ratios were high.

Data came from immunoSEQ multiplex PCR; TCRdb stores just in-frame clones and leaves some out. The table lists 80,000 to 95,000 clones, around 93% of them singletons. The specimen comprised unstimulated CD8+ T cells sorted from spleen or lymph node cells, sampled before intestinal transplant. The chain couples TRBV4-3 to TRBJ2-1, with TRBD1 identical over 7 bases. The clonotype originates from a human donor who received an intestinal transplant. CDR3 in amino acids: CASSQERGHSYNEQFF. CDR3 in DNA: TGCGCCAGCAGCCAAGAGAGGGGGCATTCCTACAATGAGCAGTTCTTC.